Each of the 20 T cell receptor beta chains below was sequenced from the same sample in a study of CD8+ T cells in alopecia areata. RNA was isolated and reverse transcribed to cDNA, the sequencing template. The data were produced by immunoSEQ multiplex PCR, yet TCRdb's version contains in-frame clones alone and is incomplete. The sample includes about 160,000 clones, roughly 60% of them seen just once. Treatment noted: oral pan-JAK inhibitor, 5-10 mg twice daily. Sequenced here: CD4+ T cells sorted from blood, sampled at week 24, from a patient treated with tofacitinib. These receptors were obtained from a human donor with alopecia areata.

The table lists this clone with a few counts. V and J are TRBV11-3 and TRBJ1-6, with 8 bases lining up with TRBD1. The CDR3 covers 16 residues. Trimming cost V 3 bases and J 9 bases; bases outside gene matches: 10. CDR1 and CDR2 from the germline V gene are SGHNT and YENEEA. The CDR3 loop reads CASSFTFGQGSSPLHF. CDR3 coding DNA: TGTGCCAGCAGCTTCACCTTCGGACAGGGAAGTTCACCCCTCCACTTT.

This chain connects TRBV29-1 to TRBJ2-2; D is uncertain. Per germline, CDR1 SQVTM and CDR2 ANQGSEA. CDR3 length: 14 residues. The germline V and J ends were trimmed by 1 base and 2 bases, with 8 bases remaining between them. CDR3 amino acids: CSVEARLNTGELFF. The CDR3 DNA reads as TGCAGCGTTGAAGCCAGGCTTAACACCGGGGAGCTGTTTTTT.

This clone was picked up a small number of times. The CDR3 is CAWRYLGVYTEAFF. DNA of the CDR3: TGTGCCTGGAGGTATCTGGGAGTCTACACTGAAGCTTTCTTT. The chain recombines TRBV30 with TRBJ1-1; D is unclear. Trimming stripped 3 bases from V and 3 bases from J, with 14 bases between. The CDR3 is made up of 14 amino acids. Per germline, CDR1 GTSNPN and CDR2 SVGIG (reference sequence).

The chain combines TRBV7-9 with TRBJ1-5, with D unclear. Germline V CDR1 and CDR2: SEHNR, FQNEAQ (reference sequence). Deletions cut 5 bases from V and 10 bases from J, with 12 bases between. The CDR3 extends over 12 amino acids. CDR3 in DNA: TGTGCCAGCAGCGTACGTGGTGGTCCCCAGCATTTT. This gives the protein CASSVRGGPQHF.

The rearrangement uses TRBV4-2 and TRBJ2-1; TRBD2 matches 9 bases. This CDR3 region has 17 residues. The germline gives CDR1 LGHNA, CDR2 YNFKEQ. The junction had 12 bases not matched to a gene; V was cut back by 4 bases and J by 5 bases. This CDR3 is CASSPLGVSGGNNEQFF. The CDR3 bases are TGTGCCAGCAGCCCCTTGGGCGTCAGCGGGGGGAACAATGAGCAGTTCTTC.

As regards this clone: Different DNA sequences within this sample yield the same CDR3. The chain carries TRBV29-1 and TRBJ2-5; TRBD1 matches at 8 bases. The ends lost 7 bases at V and 1 base at J; junction bases unmatched: 2. There are 12 residues in the CDR3. Germline values: CDR1 SQVTM, CDR2 ANQGSEA. The CDR3 region is CSGGQGQETQYF. The CDR3 coding sequence is TGCAGCGGCGGACAGGGCCAAGAGACCCAGTACTTC.

This clone was seen a handful of times. V usage is TRBV14 and J usage is TRBJ2-7; 8 positions match TRBD1. V lost 4 bases, J lost 3 bases, and 11 bases stayed unmatched. The germline V gene has CDR1 SGHDN and CDR2 FVKESK. The CDR3 is 16 residues long. CDR3 in DNA: TGTGCCAGCAGCCCGCGTCTCGGACAGGGAGGCTACGAGCAGTACTTC. This gives the protein CASSPRLGQGGYEQYF.

The chain employs TRBV29-1 and TRBJ2-3; TRBD2 is a possible D gene (6 bases). Trimming left V 3 bases short and J 4 bases short, with 14 bases between. CDR1 is SQVTM and CDR2 is ANQGSEA in the germline V gene. CDR3 length equals 14 residues. The DNA for the CDR3 is TGCAGCGTTGAGGGGGACTTCTGGGCAGATACGCAGTATTTT. This codes for CSVEGDFWADTQYF.

The chain employs TRBV2 and TRBJ2-6; D is perhaps TRBD2 (5 bases). The CDR3 sequence is 15 residues long. CDR1 is SNHLY and CDR2 is FYNNEI in the germline V gene. Trimming took off 6 bases at V and 3 bases at J, with 12 bases between the two ends. The CDR3 nucleotides read TGTGCCAGCAGGACTACCTCAATTGGGGCCAACGTCCTGACTTTC. This translates into CASRTTSIGANVLTF.

The CDR3 sequence: CASSLVTTGRSEQYF. Written as DNA, the CDR3 is TGTGCCAGCAGCTTAGTGACGACAGGACGGAGCGAGCAGTACTTC. The rearrangement links TRBV11-3 to TRBJ2-7, with D possibly TRBD1 on 6 matching bases. V lost 1 base to trimming and J lost 6 bases, with 16 bases between them. Germline CDR1 and CDR2: SGHNT and YENEEA. This CDR3 is built from 15 residues.

The CDR3 loop is CASSLASLRQGYGYTF. For the CDR3, the DNA is TGTGCCAGCAGCCTTGCCTCCTTACGACAGGGGTATGGCTACACCTTC. The chain employs TRBV7-2 and TRBJ1-2; 8 nucleotides align to TRBD1. The CDR3 has 16 residues. J gave up 5 bases and V 5 bases, and 13 bases lay outside the gene matches. Per germline, CDR1 SGHTA and CDR2 FQGNSA.

The chain links TRBV29-1 to TRBJ2-1; 9 nucleotides line up with TRBD2. There are 16 residues in the CDR3. J was trimmed by 9 bases and V by 3 bases; bases with no gene match: 15. The germline V gene has CDR1 SQVTM and CDR2 ANQGSEA. CDR3 in DNA: TGCAGCGTTGATGAGGCGGGACGTGGACTAGCGTTTGAGCAGTTCTTC. Encoded protein: CSVDEAGRGLAFEQFF.

CDR3 residues: CASSSARQGTYEQYF. The CDR3, as DNA: TGTGCCAGCAGTTCAGCGAGACAGGGAACCTACGAGCAGTACTTC. The chain carries TRBV6-5 and TRBJ2-7, with 7 bases fitting TRBD1. V shed 4 bases and J 2 bases; nucleotides not matched to a gene: 8. Germline V gives CDR1 MNHEY, CDR2 SVGAGI. The CDR3 length is 15 residues.

This clone was counted between two and nine times. V is TRBV5-1 and J is TRBJ1-1, with a tentative D call TRBD1 (5 bases). With 0 bases removed from V and 1 base from J, the gap between germline ends came to 7 bases. From germline, CDR1 is SGHRS and CDR2 YFSETQ. CDR3 length: 14 residues. The CDR3 loop is CASSLGTTNTEAFF. As DNA, the CDR3 is TGCGCCAGCAGCTTGGGGACAACGAACACTGAAGCTTTCTTT.

The chain is built from TRBV29-1 and TRBJ1-1; D remains ambiguous. V lost 6 bases to trimming and J lost 0 bases, with 11 bases between them. The CDR3 length is 13 residues. Per the germline V gene, CDR1 is SQVTM and CDR2 is ANQGSEA. The CDR3 bases are TGCAGCGTGTCACAGAGCATGAACACTGAAGCTTTCTTT. This sequence encodes CSVSQSMNTEAFF.

This clone was seen a handful of times. This sample also contains other DNA sequences that code for the same CDR3. The chain links TRBV29-1 to TRBJ1-1; TRBD1 agrees at 7 bases. V lost 4 bases, J lost 1 base, and 3 bases stayed unmatched. Germline V gives CDR1 SQVTM, CDR2 ANQGSEA. The CDR3 covers 13 residues. DNA for the CDR3: TGCAGCGTTGTACGACAGGGGAACACTGAAGCTTTCTTT. Its translation: CSVVRQGNTEAFF. Complete variable domain (other parts from reference TRBV29-1 and TRBJ1-1): SAVISQKPSRDICQRGTSLTIQCQVDSQVTMMFWYRQQPGQSLTLIATANQGSEATYESGFVIDKFPISRPNLTFSTLTVSNMSPEDSSIYLCSVVRQGNTEAFFGQGTRLTVV.

The V gene is TRBV20-1, the J gene TRBJ2-7, with no clear D. Trimming stripped 3 bases from V and 6 bases from J, with 9 bases between. Germline values: CDR1 DFQATT, CDR2 SNEGSKA (reference sequence). This CDR3 has 11 residues. In DNA form, the CDR3 reads TGCAGTGCTAGTCGTGGATCCGAGCAGTACTTC. Translating gives CSASRGSEQYF.

The chain joins TRBV30 to TRBJ2-7; D unclear. Per the germline V gene, CDR1 is GTSNPN and CDR2 is SVGIG (reference sequence). Trimming shortened V by 4 bases and J by 3 bases, and 10 bases separated the two germline ends. This CDR3 comprises 12 residues. CDR3 DNA sequence: TGTGCCTGGACGCGACAAGGCTACGAGCAGTACTTC. This encodes CAWTRQGYEQYF.

This clone was seen more than once but under ten times. The rearrangement uses TRBV30 and TRBJ1-2; D is ambiguous. The V gene's germline CDR1 is GTSNPN and CDR2 SVGIG (reference sequence). The length of the CDR3 is 16 residues. V lost 0 bases and J 4 bases, leaving 18 bases between the germline ends. CDR3 in DNA: TGTGCCTGGAGTGTACGACCCCACCTTAAAAGCTATGGCTACACCTTC. Translation gives CAWSVRPHLKSYGYTF.

On this clone: Other DNA sequences in the sample encode the same CDR3. The chain combines TRBV5-1 with TRBJ2-5; D is ambiguous. V dropped 1 base and J dropped 5 bases, with 3 bases sitting between them. This CDR3 has 11 residues. CDR1 and CDR2 from the germline V gene are SGHRS and YFSETQ. DNA of the CDR3: TGCGCCAGCAGCTTGCGGGAGACCCAGTACTTC. It specifies CASSLRETQYF.